The clone carrying this T cell receptor beta chain was counted once. What it binds is not known. Using quantitative 5'-RACE with molecular barcodes, the authors made TCR beta libraries. One entry per CDR3 protein results from TCRdb running MiXCR on the 5' RACE reads. The table has about 140,000 distinct CDR3 sequences, 30% to 35% seen once. This record belongs to a study of CD8 T cells in ankylosing spondylitis. Study-wide results and limits: As reported, disease-linked clones showed significant enrichment in matched ankylosing spondylitis synovial fluid. With a CD8+ phenotype, disease-linked clones were relatively rare in peripheral blood.

CDR3 size: 17 residues. The J segment lost 1 base and the V segment lost 0 bases, leaving 7 bases of the junction unmatched. Germline CDR1 is SGHRS and CDR2 is YFSETQ. The chain is built from TRBV5-1 and TRBJ2-5; 9 bases are a match to TRBD2. This clonotype originated in a male donor with ankylosing spondylitis. The specimen sequenced was synovial fluid, either unsorted or a sorted T cell fraction (not recorded which). The CDR3 region is CASSLGGSGSPQETQYF. CDR3 DNA: TGCGCCAGCAGCTTGGGTGGTAGCGGGAGCCCCCAAGAGACCCAGTACTTC.